Below, 9 T cell receptor beta chains from the same sample are listed, as sequenced in a study of Ad26.COV2.S vaccination and SARS-CoV-2 variants. Data came from immunoSEQ multiplex PCR; TCRdb stores just in-frame clones and leaves some out. This sample has around 450,000 clones; roughly nine tenths occur once, and the top ten carry approximately 2.5%. Treatment denoted: around 19 received Ad26.COV2.S at low or high dose, single or two shots; 5 received placebo; per-sample allocation not given. Samples analyzed were those drawn on day 63 after the first vaccine or placebo injection. The material was peripheral blood, obtained in a trial of Ad26.COV2.S vaccine versus placebo. The receptors here all came from a person between 18 and 65 years old who received the Ad26.COV2.S COVID-19 vaccine or a placebo.

This clone appeared once. The chain has TRBV19 and TRBJ2-3; 9 bases fit TRBD2. Germline V gene lookup returns CDR1 LNHDA and CDR2 SQIVND (reference sequence). V lost 7 bases to trimming and J lost 5 bases; unmatched junction nucleotides: 7. The CDR3 spans 14 residues. CDR3 DNA sequence: TGTGCCAGTAAAGTAGCGGGGGAACAAGATACGCAGTATTTT. Its protein is CASKVAGEQDTQYF. The full variable domain, rest sourced from reference TRBV19 and TRBJ2-3, is DGGITQSPKYLFRKEGQNVTLSCEQNLNHDAMYWYRQDPGQGLRLIYYSQIVNDFQKGDIAEGYSVSREKKESFPLTVTSAQKNPTAFYLCASKVAGEQDTQYFGPGTRLTVL.

The gene calls are TRBV7-9 and TRBJ2-4, with D unclear. Trimming cost V 2 bases and J 7 bases, with 12 bases left between them. The CDR3 has 14 amino acids. Germline CDR1 and CDR2: SEHNR and FQNEAQ (reference sequence). CDR3 residues: CASSLSASRNIQYF. DNA of the CDR3: TGTGCCAGCAGCTTATCGGCCAGCAGGAACATTCAGTACTTC.

The chain's CDR3 is CALKTGYLNTEAFF. The CDR3 region has the DNA TGTGCCTTGAAAACAGGGTACCTTAACACTGAAGCTTTCTTT. The chain combines TRBV30 with TRBJ1-1; the D gene is possibly TRBD1 (6 bases). The CDR3 runs 14 residues. V was trimmed by 7 bases and J by 2 bases, leaving 17 bases between them. Per germline, CDR1 GTSNPN and CDR2 SVGIG (reference sequence).

The J gene is TRBJ1-1, the V gene TRBV5-1; tentatively, D is TRBD1 (5 bases). The CDR3 contains 14 residues. Trimming cost V 4 bases and J 10 bases, with 20 bases left between them. CDR1 and CDR2 from the germline V gene are SGHRS and YFSETQ. CDR3 region: CASSTEIEAGVAFF. The CDR3 nucleotides read TGCGCCAGCAGCACGGAAATCGAGGCGGGGGTAGCTTTCTTT.

The chain is built from TRBV7-2 and TRBJ2-3, with TRBD2 matching 8 bases. V lost 8 bases to trimming and J lost 8 bases; unmatched junction nucleotides: 15. CDR3 length: 15 residues. Germline V gene lookup returns CDR1 SGHTA and CDR2 FQGNSA. The CDR3 sequence is CASVAGGYTLGTQYF. The DNA of the CDR3 is TGTGCCAGCGTGGCGGGAGGTTATACCTTGGGTACGCAGTATTTT.

J is TRBJ2-2 and V is TRBV9; either TRBD1 or TRBD2 may supply D (6 bases each). Germline V CDR1 and CDR2: SGDLS, YYNGEE. The CDR3 has 14 amino acids. Trimming stripped 5 bases from V and 0 bases from J, with 8 bases between. CDR3 region: CASREGANTGELFF. The CDR3 nucleotides read TGTGCCAGCAGGGAGGGGGCGAACACCGGGGAGCTGTTTTTT.

The J gene is TRBJ2-3, the V gene TRBV29-1; a possible D gene is TRBD2 (7 bases). Trimming cost V 5 bases and J 2 bases, with 14 bases left between them. Germline-derived CDR1 and CDR2 are SQVTM and ANQGSEA. This CDR3 has 14 residues. CDR3 DNA sequence: TGCAGCGTTCTATTGCGGGGGCCCACAGATACGCAGTATTTT. Its translation is CSVLLRGPTDTQYF.

The genes are TRBV6-5 and TRBJ1-2; D uncertain. CDR1 is MNHEY and CDR2 is SVGAGI in the germline V gene. The V end was cut by 8 bases, the J end by 5 bases, with 15 bases between. The CDR3 contains 13 residues. CDR3: CASGRRAQYGYTF. The CDR3 bases are TGTGCCAGCGGAAGGCGGGCTCAGTATGGCTACACCTTC.

The chain employs TRBV6-6 and TRBJ1-1; 8 bases map to TRBD1. Germline assignment: CDR1 MNHNY and CDR2 SVGAGI (reference sequence). Germline trimming cut 6 bases from V and 4 bases from J; bases unmatched to any gene: 7. This CDR3 comprises 14 residues. CDR3 region: CASRFLGQVTEAFF. The CDR3 DNA sequence: TGTGCCAGCAGGTTTTTGGGACAGGTCACTGAAGCTTTCTTT.